The next 9 T cell receptor beta chains were all read from a single sample in a study of blood T cell repertoires in COVID-19. Generated by immunoSEQ multiplex PCR, the TCRdb table keeps only in-frame clones and is missing some. The sample consists of more than 15,000 clones, roughly 84% of them appearing once. Material for sequencing was peripheral blood. The receptors originated from a man aged 40-50 years with active COVID-19.

This chain uses TRBV27 with TRBJ2-1; D not certain. Germline V gives CDR1 MNHEY, CDR2 SMNVEV (reference sequence). CDR3 length: 15 residues. V was shortened by 2 bases and J by 0 bases, with 8 bases between the two germline ends. CDR3 bases: TGTGCCAGCAGTTTAGGGTGGAGCTCCTACAATGAGCAGTTCTTC. This encodes CASSLGWSSYNEQFF.

This chain connects TRBV30 to TRBJ2-3; 7 bases map to TRBD2. V trimming: 0 bases; J trimming: 4 bases; junction bases outside the gene matches: 7. This CDR3 has 15 amino acids. Germline loops: CDR1 GTSNPN, CDR2 SVGIG (reference sequence). The CDR3 coding sequence is TGTGCCTGGAGTGTCTCGGCGGGAGTCGCAGATACGCAGTATTTT. Amino acids: CAWSVSAGVADTQYF.

This clone was recorded only once. In DNA form, the CDR3 reads TGTGCCAGCAGCATACACCGGGACGGGGGACAGTTCTTC. Its translation: CASSIHRDGGQFF. The gene calls are TRBV7-3 and TRBJ2-1, with D perhaps TRBD2 (6 bases). Germline V lookup: CDR1 SGHTA, CDR2 FQGTGA. V lost 5 bases and J 13 bases, leaving 18 bases between the germline ends. The CDR3 extends over 13 amino acids. Based on the CDR3 plus reference TRBV7-3 and TRBJ2-1, the full variable domain is GAGVSQTPSNKVTEKGKYVELRCDPISGHTALYWYRQSLGQGPEFLIYFQGTGAADDSGLPNDRFFAVRPEGSVSTLKIQRTERGDSAVYLCASSIHRDGGQFFGPGTRLTVL.

V gene TRBV9 combines with J gene TRBJ1-4, with 7 bases identical to TRBD1. Per germline, CDR1 SGDLS and CDR2 YYNGEE. The V gene end was trimmed by 0 bases and the J gene end by 7 bases; junction bases not matched to a gene: 3. The CDR3 is made up of 14 amino acids. CDR3 nucleotide sequence: TGTGCCAGCAGCGTAGATAACAGGGGTGAAAAACTGTTTTTT. Protein sequence: CASSVDNRGEKLFF.

This clone was detected only a few times. V and J are TRBV2 and TRBJ1-1, with TRBD1 matching 7 bases. There are 13 residues in the CDR3. V gave up 6 bases and J gave up 1 base; unmatched junction bases: 2. CDR1 and CDR2 from the germline V gene are SNHLY and FYNNEI. CDR3 sequence: CASRGQPNTEAFF. The CDR3 nucleotides are TGTGCCAGCAGGGGACAGCCGAACACTGAAGCTTTCTTT. The full variable domain, in which reference TRBV2 and TRBJ1-1 provide the parts outside the CDR3, is EPEVTQTPSHQVTQMGQEVILRCVPISNHLYFYWYRQILGQKVEFLVSFYNNEISEKSEIFDDQFSVERPDGSNFTLKIRSTKLEDSAMYFCASRGQPNTEAFFGQGTRLTVV.

The chain joins TRBV4-3 to TRBJ2-7; D possibly corresponds to TRBD2 (5 bases). The V gene's germline CDR1 is LGHNA and CDR2 YSLEER. The germline V and J ends were trimmed by 4 bases and 3 bases, with 10 bases remaining between them. The CDR3 extends over 13 amino acids. The CDR3 here is CASSPDWGYEQYF. In DNA form, the CDR3 reads TGCGCCAGCAGCCCGGACTGGGGCTACGAGCAGTACTTC.

This rearrangement joins TRBV21-1 to TRBJ2-7; the DNA was not used to check the table's D call, TRBD1. TRBV21-1 is classified as a pseudogene. This CDR3 spans 16 amino acids. The CDR3 region has the DNA TGTGCCAGCAGCATCCAAAGTTTGGACAGGGGTTACGAGCAGTACTTC. This encodes CASSIQSLDRGYEQYF.

This sequence joins TRBV15 and TRBJ2-2, with 8 bases aligning to TRBD2. V was clipped by 5 bases and J by 6 bases; unmatched bases: 14. The CDR3 is 17 residues long. CDR1 and CDR2 (germline): LNHNV, YYDKDF (reference sequence). CDR3 DNA: TGTGCCACCAGCGGCGGGGTTAGCGGGATATCGGCCGGGGAGCTGTTTTTT. Protein sequence: CATSGGVSGISAGELFF.

The chain employs TRBV19 and TRBJ2-7, with TRBD2 as a possible D gene (6 bases). The CDR3 length is 14 residues. Trimming left V 3 bases short and J 1 base short, with 10 bases between. Germline CDR1 LNHDA, CDR2 SQIVND (reference sequence). The CDR3 here is CASSIGGKSYEQYF. Here the CDR3 DNA reads TGTGCCAGTAGTATCGGCGGGAAATCCTACGAGCAGTACTTC. Filled out from reference TRBV19 and TRBJ2-7, the complete variable domain reads DGGITQSPKYLFRKEGQNVTLSCEQNLNHDAMYWYRQDPGQGLRLIYYSQIVNDFQKGDIAEGYSVSREKKESFPLTVTSAQKNPTAFYLCASSIGGKSYEQYFGPGTRLTVT.